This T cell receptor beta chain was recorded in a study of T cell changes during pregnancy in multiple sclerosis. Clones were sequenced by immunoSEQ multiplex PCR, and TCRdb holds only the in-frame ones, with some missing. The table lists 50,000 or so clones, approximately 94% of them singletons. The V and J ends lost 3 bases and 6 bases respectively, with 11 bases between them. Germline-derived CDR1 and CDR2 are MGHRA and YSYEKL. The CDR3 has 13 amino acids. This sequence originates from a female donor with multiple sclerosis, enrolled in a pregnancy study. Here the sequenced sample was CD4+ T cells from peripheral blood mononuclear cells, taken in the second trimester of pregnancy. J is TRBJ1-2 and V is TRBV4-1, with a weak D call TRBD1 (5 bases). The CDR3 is CASSHPLGHGYTF. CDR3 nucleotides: TGCGCCAGCAGCCATCCCCTGGGGCATGGCTACACCTTC.